The present entry profiles one T cell receptor beta chain with its context. Its antigen is currently unknown. The data derive from a study of T cell responses to AZD1222 COVID-19 vaccine. General observations from the study: Spike-spanning, vaccine-associated CD4 TCRs were dominant at 160-218 and 743-854.

With 1 base removed from V and 2 bases from J, the gap between germline ends came to 12 bases. Germline CDR1 is SEHNR and CDR2 is FQNEAQ (reference sequence). The CDR3 extends over 15 amino acids. Assay used: immunoSEQ multiplex PCR; TCRdb lists only in-frame clones, some missing. In the table there are about 130,000 clones, 93% of which are singletons. Sequencing was performed on peripheral blood, taken on day 0 of AZD1222 vaccination. The V call is TRBV7-9, the J call TRBJ2-7; D may match TRBD1 or TRBD2 (6 bases each). The receptor comes from an adult in good health. As DNA, the CDR3 is TGTGCCAGCAGCTTAGTAGGGGGGAGGCCCTACGAGCAGTACTTC. Translation: CASSLVGGRPYEQYF.